This T cell receptor beta chain is from a study of blood T cell repertoires in COVID-19. About the research overall: Whether acute or convalescent, the COVID-19 samples came from the United States, Italy and Spain. PBMCs, B-cell-depleted T cells, or T cells were the source of the cDNA or gDNA that made up the material.

As processed by the authors: Amplifying reference gene primers gave estimates of nucleated cell counts. Assay used: immunoSEQ multiplex PCR; TCRdb lists only in-frame clones, some missing. Clonal size and the V and J genes are those of that table, whereas D and trimming came from the DNA. The data hold approximately 260,000 clones, with about 91% observed a single time. The sample consisted of peripheral blood. This TCR derives from a woman between 40 and 55 years old who had recovered from COVID-19.

The CDR3 bases are TGTGCCAGCATGGTAGCTGGGGCCAACGTCCTGACTTTC. This translates into CASMVAGANVLTF. V gene TRBV5-5 combines with J gene TRBJ2-6, with unresolved D. Germline-derived CDR1 and CDR2 are SGHKS and YYEKEE (reference sequence). Trimming stripped 6 bases from V and 2 bases from J, with 6 bases between. CDR3 size: 13 residues.